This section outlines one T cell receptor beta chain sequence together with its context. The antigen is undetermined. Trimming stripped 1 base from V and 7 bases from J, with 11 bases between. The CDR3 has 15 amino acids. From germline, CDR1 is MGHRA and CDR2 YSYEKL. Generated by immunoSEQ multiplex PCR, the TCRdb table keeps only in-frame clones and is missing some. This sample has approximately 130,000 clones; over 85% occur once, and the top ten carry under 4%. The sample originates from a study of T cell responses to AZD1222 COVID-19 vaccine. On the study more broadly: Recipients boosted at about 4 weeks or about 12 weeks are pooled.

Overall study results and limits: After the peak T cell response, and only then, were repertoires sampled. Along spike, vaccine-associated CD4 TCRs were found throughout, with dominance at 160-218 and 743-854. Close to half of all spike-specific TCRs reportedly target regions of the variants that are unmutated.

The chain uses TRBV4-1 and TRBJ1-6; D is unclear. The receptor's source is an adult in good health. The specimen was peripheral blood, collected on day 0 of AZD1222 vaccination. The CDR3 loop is CASSQVQVLNSPLHF. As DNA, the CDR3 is TGCGCCAGCAGCCAAGTCCAGGTCCTGAATTCACCCCTCCACTTT.